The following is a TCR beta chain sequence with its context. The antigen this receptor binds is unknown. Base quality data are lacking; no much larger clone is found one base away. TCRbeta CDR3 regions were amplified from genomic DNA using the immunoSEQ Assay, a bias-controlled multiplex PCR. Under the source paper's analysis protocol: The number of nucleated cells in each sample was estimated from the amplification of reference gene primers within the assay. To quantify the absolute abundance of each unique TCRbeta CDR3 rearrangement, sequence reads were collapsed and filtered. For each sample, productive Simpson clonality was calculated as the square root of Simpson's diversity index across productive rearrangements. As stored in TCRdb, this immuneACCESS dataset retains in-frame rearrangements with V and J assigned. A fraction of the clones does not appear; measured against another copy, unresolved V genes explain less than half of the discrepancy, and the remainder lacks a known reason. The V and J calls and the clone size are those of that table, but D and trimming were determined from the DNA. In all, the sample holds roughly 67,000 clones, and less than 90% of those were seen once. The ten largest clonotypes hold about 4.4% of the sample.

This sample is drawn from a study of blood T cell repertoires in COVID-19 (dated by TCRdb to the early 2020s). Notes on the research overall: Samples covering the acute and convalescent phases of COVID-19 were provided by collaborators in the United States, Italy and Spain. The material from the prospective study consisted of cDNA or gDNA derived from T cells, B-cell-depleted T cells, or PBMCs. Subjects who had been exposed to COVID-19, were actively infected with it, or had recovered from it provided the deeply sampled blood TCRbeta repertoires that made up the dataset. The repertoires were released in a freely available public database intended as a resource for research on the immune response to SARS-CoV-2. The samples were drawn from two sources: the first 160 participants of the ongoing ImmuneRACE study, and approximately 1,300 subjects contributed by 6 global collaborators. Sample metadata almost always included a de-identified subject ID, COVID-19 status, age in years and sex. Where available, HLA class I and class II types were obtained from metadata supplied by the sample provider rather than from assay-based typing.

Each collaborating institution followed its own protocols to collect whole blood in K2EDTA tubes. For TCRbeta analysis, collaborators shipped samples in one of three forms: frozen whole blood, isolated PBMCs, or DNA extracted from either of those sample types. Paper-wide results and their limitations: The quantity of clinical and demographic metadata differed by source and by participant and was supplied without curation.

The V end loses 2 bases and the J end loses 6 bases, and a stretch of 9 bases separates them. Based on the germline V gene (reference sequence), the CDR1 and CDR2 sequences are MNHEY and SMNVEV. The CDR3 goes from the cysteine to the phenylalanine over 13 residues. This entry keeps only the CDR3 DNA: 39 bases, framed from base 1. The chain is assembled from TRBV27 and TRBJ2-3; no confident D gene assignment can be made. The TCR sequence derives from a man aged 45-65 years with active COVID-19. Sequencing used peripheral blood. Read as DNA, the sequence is TGTGCCAGCAGTTTAAACCTAGTGGATACGCAGTATTTT. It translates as CASSLNLVDTQYF.